The following is a T cell receptor beta chain sequence with its context. Antigen specificity is unknown. The V and J ends lost 11 bases and 8 bases respectively, with 18 bases between them. The germline V gene encodes CDR1 MDHEN and CDR2 SYDVKM. This CDR3 is 13 amino acids long. This entry belongs to a study of vaccination effects on CD4 cells after COVID-19. Sequencing in the ViraFEST assay came after antigen-specific CD4+ T cells had been expanded with viral peptide pools, which were used to stimulate PBMC. The culture ran for 9 to 11 days, and then CD4+ T cells were isolated. Each participant was administered two doses of either the BNT162b2 or the mRNA-1273 vaccine. The repertoire was sequenced with immunoSEQ multiplex PCR; TCRdb's copy has only in-frame clones and lacks some. The table records around 46,000 clones, 65% to 75% of them present only once.

The sequence was obtained from a human donor who received a COVID-19 vaccine. The input for sequencing was CD4+ T cells from PBMCs cultured with HCoV-OC43 spike peptides, taken after COVID-19 vaccination. Stated subset: HCoV-OC43 spike overlapping peptide pool stimulation. V usage is TRBV28 and J usage is TRBJ1-4; D perhaps matches TRBD1 (5 bases). CDR3 nucleotides: TGTGCCGCCCTTCAGGGCGCCGGGGAAAAACTGTTTTTT. It specifies CAALQGAGEKLFF.